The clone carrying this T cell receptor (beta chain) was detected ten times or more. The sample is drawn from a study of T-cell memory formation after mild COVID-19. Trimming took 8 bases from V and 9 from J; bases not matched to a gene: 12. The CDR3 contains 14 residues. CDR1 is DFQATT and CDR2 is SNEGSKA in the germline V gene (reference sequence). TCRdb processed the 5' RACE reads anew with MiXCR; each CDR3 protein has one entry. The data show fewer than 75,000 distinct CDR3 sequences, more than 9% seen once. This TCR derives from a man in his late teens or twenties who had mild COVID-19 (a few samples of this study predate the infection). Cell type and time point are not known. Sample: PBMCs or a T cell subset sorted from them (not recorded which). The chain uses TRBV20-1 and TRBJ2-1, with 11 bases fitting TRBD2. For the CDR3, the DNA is TGCAGTTCTTTAGCGGGGGGGGCCCAGATTGAGCAGTTCTTC. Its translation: CSSLAGGAQIEQFF.